A selection of T cell receptor beta chains follows, all from one sample in a study of T cell clones after liver transplantation. Profiled with immunoSEQ multiplex PCR; TCRdb holds only in-frame clones, not every one. The sample yields about 15,000 clones, roughly 91% seen once. This sample comprised CD8+ T cells from blood, obtained before liver transplant. Receptor source: a human donor who received a liver transplant. Each CDR3 is given with its conserved first and last residue. A D gene is named only where the DNA matches it firmly. A clone size is listed for some rows: how often the clone was seen (once, few, many), or a class if it is expanded.

TRBV6-5,TRBJ2-6,.,.,CASSYRLAGANVLTF,TGTGCCAGCAGTTACAGGCTGGCTGGGGCCAACGTCCTGACTTTC
TRBV9,TRBJ2-1,.,.,CASSPRTGYNEQFF,TGTGCCAGCAGCCCACGGACTGGATACAATGAGCAGTTCTTC
TRBV9,TRBJ2-5,.,TRBD2,CASSVVGTIQETQYF,TGTGCCAGCAGCGTAGTCGGGACTATACAAGAGACCCAGTACTTC
TRBV29-1,TRBJ1-2,.,.,CSVAGLPLTGDTF,TGCAGCGTTGCTGGACTACCCCTCACCGGGGACACCTTC
TRBV30,TRBJ1-2,.,.,CAWSGVHSLSGYGYTF,TGTGCCTGGAGTGGGGTACATTCCCTTAGTGGCTATGGCTACACCTTC
TRBV7-9,TRBJ2-7,.,.,CASSLSAHEQYF,TGTGCCAGCAGCTTAAGCGCGCACGAGCAGTACTTC
TRBV5-6,TRBJ2-4,.,.,CASSLGPNIQYF,TGTGCCAGCAGCTTGGGACCAAACATTCAGTACTTC
TRBV19,TRBJ2-1,.,TRBD2,CASRPGLLGGEQFF,TGTGCCAGTAGGCCGGGACTATTAGGTGGGGAGCAGTTCTTC
TRBV6-5,TRBJ2-2,few,.,CASSYSPTGELFF,TGTGCCAGCAGTTACTCACCCACCGGGGAGCTGTTTTTT
TRBV27,TRBJ2-1,.,TRBD1,CASSSQTGGEGAYNEQFF,TGTGCCAGCAGTTCCCAGACAGGGGGCGAGGGGGCCTACAATGAGCAGTTCTTC
TRBV5-1,TRBJ1-2,.,.,CASSSEEAAYGYTF,TGCGCCAGCAGCTCGGAGGAGGCGGCCTATGGCTACACCTTC
TRBV15,TRBJ2-1,.,.,CATSHPMGGNEQFF,TGTGCCACCAGCCATCCGATGGGCGGCAATGAGCAGTTCTTC
TRBV6-5,TRBJ2-3,.,TRBD2,CASSYRSSGRADTQYF,TGTGCCAGCAGTTACCGCTCTAGCGGGAGGGCAGATACGCAGTATTTT
TRBV28,TRBJ1-4,few,.,CASSTWGALNEKLFF,TGTGCCAGCAGTACGTGGGGAGCCCTTAATGAAAAACTGTTTTTT
TRBV27,TRBJ1-5,.,.,CASSLSNSPNQPQHF,TGTGCCAGCAGTTTATCAAACAGCCCCAATCAGCCCCAGCATTTT
TRBV6-4,TRBJ2-1,.,TRBD1,CASSDRAGGEREQFF,TGTGCCAGCAGTGACAGGGCAGGGGGCGAGCGGGAGCAGTTCTTC
TRBV28,TRBJ2-1,.,.,CASSPGPNNEQFF,TGTGCCAGCAGTCCGGGGCCTAACAATGAGCAGTTCTTC
TRBV27,TRBJ1-5,few,.,CASSRSNQPQHF,TGTGCCAGCAGCCGTAGCAATCAGCCCCAGCATTTT
TRBV29-1,TRBJ2-3,.,TRBD2,CSVVYERESTWYTQYF,TGCAGCGTTGTATATGAGCGGGAGTCTACCTGGTATACGCAGTATTTT
TRBV9,TRBJ2-7,.,TRBD2,CASSQASGPYEQYF,TGTGCCAGCAGCCAGGCTAGCGGGCCGTACGAGCAGTACTTC
TRBV9,TRBJ1-2,.,.,CASTRGNYGYTF,TGTGCCAGCACACGGGGGAACTATGGCTACACCTTC
TRBV28,TRBJ2-7,.,TRBD1,CASSQDRDSYEQYF,TGTGCCAGCAGTCAGGACAGGGACTCCTACGAGCAGTACTTC
TRBV27,TRBJ2-7,once,TRBD2,CASSLVAGFSYEQYF,TGTGCCAGCAGTTTGGTAGCGGGATTCTCCTACGAGCAGTACTTC
TRBV7-9,TRBJ2-7,.,TRBD1,CASSSGQDYGYEQYF,TGTGCCAGCAGCTCGGGACAGGATTACGGCTACGAGCAGTACTTC
TRBV27,TRBJ2-7,.,TRBD1,CASSSGQGYEQYF,TGTGCCAGCAGTTCTGGACAGGGGTACGAGCAGTACTTC
TRBV11-3,TRBJ1-3,.,TRBD1,CASSFSTGETGNTIYF,TGTGCCAGCAGCTTTTCCACAGGGGAAACTGGAAACACCATATATTTT
TRBV28,TRBJ2-7,.,.,CASSRLGEGDEQYF,TGTGCCAGCAGTCGACTCGGGGAGGGGGACGAGCAGTACTTC
TRBV30,TRBJ1-4,once,TRBD1,CAWNRGQGTEKLFF,TGTGCCTGGAATAGGGGGCAGGGGACTGAAAAACTGTTTTTT